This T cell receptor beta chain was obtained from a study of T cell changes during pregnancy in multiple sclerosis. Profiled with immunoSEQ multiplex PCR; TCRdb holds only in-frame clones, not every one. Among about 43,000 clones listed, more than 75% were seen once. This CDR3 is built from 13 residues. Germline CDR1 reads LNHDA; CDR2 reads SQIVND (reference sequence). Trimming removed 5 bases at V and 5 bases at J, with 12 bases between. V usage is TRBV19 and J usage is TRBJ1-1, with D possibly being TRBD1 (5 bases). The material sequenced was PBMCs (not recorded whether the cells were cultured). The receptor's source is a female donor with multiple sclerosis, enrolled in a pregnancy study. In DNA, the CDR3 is TGTGCCAGTAGTTGGGGGAGAGGGACTGAAGCTTTCTTT. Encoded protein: CASSWGRGTEAFF.